A single sample is the source of the 16 T cell receptor beta chains below, sequenced in a study of response to subunit inactivated influenza vaccine. TCRdb itself ran the RT-PCR reads through MiXCR, one entry per CDR3 protein. The repertoire consists of approximately 490,000 distinct CDR3 sequences, with 7.2% occurring once and the leading ten covering about 12%. Sequenced here: PBMCs from blood, sampled less than 30 months after vaccination. Receptors were obtained from a man between 50 and 75 years old who received an inactivated influenza vaccine.

This clonotype came up a few times. A read error may account for a junction end that differs from germline. The chain uses TRBV12-3 or TRBV12-4 and TRBJ2-7, with D possibly matching TRBD1 (6 bases). The CDR3 totals 14 residues. In nucleotides, the CDR3 is TGTGCCAGCAGTTTAAATCGACAGGCGGTCCCCCGGGCCTTC. It encodes CASSLNRQAVPRAF.

This clonotype has only a few counts. This chain uses TRBV5-1 with TRBJ2-5; 11 bases match TRBD2. CDR3 length: 16 residues. Germline CDR1 and CDR2: SGHRS and YFSETQ. V dropped 4 bases and J dropped 4; count of bases not matched to a gene: 9. CDR3 sequence reads: CASSPTSGASGETQYF. Here the CDR3 DNA reads TGCGCCAGCAGCCCGACTAGCGGGGCGTCGGGAGAGACCCAGTACTTC.

The chain uses TRBV3-1 and TRBJ2-4; D not certain. This CDR3 is built from 13 residues. V was pared by 2 bases and J by 8 bases, with 10 bases between. CDR1 LGHDT and CDR2 YNNKEL come from the germline V gene (reference sequence). Here the CDR3 reads CASSQTNRDIQYF. Written as DNA, the CDR3 is TGTGCCAGCAGCCAAACTAATAGGGACATTCAGTACTTC.

The chain recombines TRBV6-2 or TRBV6-3 with TRBJ1-2; 8 nucleotides agree with TRBD1. J gave up 4 bases and V 6 bases, and 13 bases lay outside the gene matches. Germline assignment: CDR1 MNHEY and CDR2 SVGEGT. This CDR3 has 16 residues. The CDR3 reads CASRQPRRGPGYGYTF. CDR3 coding DNA: TGTGCCAGCAGACAACCCCGCAGGGGGCCGGGCTATGGCTACACCTTC.

This chain joins TRBV6-2 or TRBV6-3 and TRBJ1-1, with 7 bases fitting TRBD1. Per germline, CDR1 MNHEY and CDR2 SVGEGT. After removal of 6 bases from V and 10 bases from J, the junction contained 8 bases not matched to a gene. The CDR3 covers 12 residues. CDR3 DNA: TGTGCCAGCAGCGAGGGGGCGCCGACAGCTTTCTTT. Residues: CASSEGAPTAFF.

This clonotype was detected many times. This rearrangement joins TRBV10-2 to TRBJ2-3; D gene ambiguous. Germline V CDR1 and CDR2: WSHSY, SAAADI. Deletions cut 3 bases from V and 6 bases from J, with 7 bases between. The CDR3 runs to 12 residues. The CDR3 DNA follows: TGCGCCAGCAGTGATATGTCGGATACGCAGTATTTT. Translation: CASSDMSDTQYF.

V usage is TRBV4-1 and J usage is TRBJ1-1; maybe TRBD1 (5 bases). The CDR3 spans 16 residues. The germline CDR1 and CDR2 sequences are MGHRA and YSYEKL. The germline V and J ends were trimmed by 0 bases and 1 base, with 12 bases remaining between them. The CDR3 sequence is CASSQDLGVGNTEAFF. CDR3 in DNA: TGCGCCAGCAGCCAAGATCTGGGGGTTGGGAACACTGAAGCTTTCTTT.

The CDR3 DNA reads as TGCGCCAGCAGGAACAGGGGCCAAGAGACCCAGTACTTC. Translating gives CASRNRGQETQYF. V usage is TRBV5-1 and J usage is TRBJ2-5; 7 bases are shared with TRBD1. J gave up 1 base and V 5 bases, and 2 bases lay outside the gene matches. CDR3 size: 13 residues. Germline V gene sequence: CDR1 SGHRS, CDR2 YFSETQ.

In nucleotides, the CDR3 is TGCGCCAGCTGTAGGGCAACTAATGAAAAACTGTTTTTT. Translation gives CASCRATNEKLFF. This chain joins TRBV5-1 and TRBJ1-4; no firm D call. CDR1 is SGHRS, CDR2 YFSETQ, per germline. This CDR3 has 13 amino acids. Deletions cut 7 bases from V and 0 bases from J, with 7 bases between.

This clonotype was observed many times. The chain recombines TRBV5-1 with TRBJ2-7; D is undetermined. Germline V gene data show CDR1 as SGHRS and CDR2 as YFSETQ. The V end was cut by 4 bases, the J end by 5 bases, with 16 bases between. The CDR3 is 14 amino acids. Here the CDR3 DNA reads TGCGCCAGCAGCCCAGTTGGGCAACTTCACGAGCAGTACTTC. The encoded protein is CASSPVGQLHEQYF. The full variable domain, with the rest looked up from reference TRBV5-1 and TRBJ2-7, is KAGVTQTPRYLIKTRGQQVTLSCSPISGHRSVSWYQQTPGQGLQFLFEYFSETQRNKGNFPGRFSGRQFSNSRSEMNVSTLELGDSALYLCASSPVGQLHEQYFGPGTRLTVT.

This clonotype was recorded a few times. The CDR3 DNA reads TGCAGCGTATCAACATCAGGGGGCGCGTACAATGAGCAGTTCTTC. This gives the protein CSVSTSGGAYNEQFF. The chain couples TRBV29-1 to TRBJ2-1; TRBD1 aligns across 8 bases. V lost 6 bases, J lost 4 bases, and 11 bases stayed unmatched. The V gene's germline CDR1 is SQVTM and CDR2 ANQGSEA. CDR3 length: 15 amino acids.

The V and J genes are TRBV28 and TRBJ2-7; D possibly uses TRBD1 or TRBD2 (5 bases each). CDR3 size: 16 residues. From germline, CDR1 is MDHEN and CDR2 SYDVKM. Trimming took 3 bases from V and 1 from J, leaving 16 bases between them. The CDR3, as DNA: TGTGCCAGCAGTTTTTCCCAGGGTCGGGGTTCCTACGAGCAGTACTTC. Its protein is CASSFSQGRGSYEQYF.

This clonotype has a handful of counts. The gene calls are TRBV10-3 and TRBJ1-5; D is unresolved. The CDR3 has 15 amino acids. Trimming took off 6 bases at V and 1 base at J, with 13 bases between the two ends. The germline V gene encodes CDR1 ENHRY and CDR2 SYGVKD. The CDR3 nucleotides read TGTGCCATCAGGGACGGAGGGATGAGCAATCAGCCCCAGCATTTT. Translation gives CAIRDGGMSNQPQHF.

In its sample, this clonotype was seen many times. The J gene is TRBJ2-7, the V gene TRBV12-3 or TRBV12-4; 11 bases fit TRBD1. The CDR3 length is 16 residues. With V trimmed by 2 bases and J by 9 bases, 12 bases remained unmatched. CDR3 DNA sequence: TGTGCCAGCAGTTTACTGGGGTCGGACAGGGGGCTTGGGCAGTACTTC. Protein: CASSLLGSDRGLGQYF.

The chain has TRBV3-1 and TRBJ2-3; TRBD1 matches at 7 bases. Germline trimming cut 4 bases from V and 1 base from J; bases unmatched to any gene: 11. The CDR3 length is 17 residues. Germline CDR1 reads LGHDT; CDR2 reads YNNKEL (reference sequence). CDR3 DNA: TGTGCCAGCAGCCGATACTCCCCGGGACAGCGCACAGATACGCAGTATTTT. As protein: CASSRYSPGQRTDTQYF.

CDR3 sequence (DNA): TGTGCCAGCGGCCACAACGGGCCCTACGAGCAGTACTTC. Its protein product is CASGHNGPYEQYF. V gene TRBV11-2 combines with J gene TRBJ2-7; D unclear. CDR3 length equals 13 residues. Per the germline V gene, CDR1 is SGHAT and CDR2 is FQNNGV. Trimming took 8 bases from V and 2 from J, leaving 13 bases between them.